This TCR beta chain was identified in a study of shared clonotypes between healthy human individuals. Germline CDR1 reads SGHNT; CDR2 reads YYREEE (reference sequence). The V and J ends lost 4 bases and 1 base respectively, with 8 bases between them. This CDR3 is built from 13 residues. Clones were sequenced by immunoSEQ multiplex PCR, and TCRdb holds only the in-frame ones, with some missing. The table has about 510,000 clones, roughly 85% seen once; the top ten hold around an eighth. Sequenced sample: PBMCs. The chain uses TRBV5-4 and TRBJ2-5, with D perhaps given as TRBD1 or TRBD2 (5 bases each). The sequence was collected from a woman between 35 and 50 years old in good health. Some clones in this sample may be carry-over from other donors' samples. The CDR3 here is CASSRDRQETQYF. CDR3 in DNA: TGTGCCAGCAGCCGGGACCGCCAAGAGACCCAGTACTTC.